This is a list of T cell receptor beta chains from one sample in a study of neurological immune-mediated disorders. MiXCR was run by TCRdb on the 5' RACE reads, yielding one entry per CDR3 protein. The sample contains approximately 41,000 distinct CDR3 sequences, 2% to 2.5% of which appear only once. Sequencing used PBMCs. The receptor source for this set is a young man with multiple sclerosis. The CDR3 runs from the conserved cysteine through the conserved F or W. D genes are given only for firm matches. Size values are once, few and many counts, or a class for expanded clones, and some rows have none.

D gene	J gene	V gene	clone size	CDR3 protein	CDR3 DNA
NA	TRBJ1-2	TRBV20-1	many	CSARDIYGYTF	TGCAGTGCTAGAGACATCTATGGCTACACCTTC
NA	TRBJ2-5	TRBV10-2	many	CASSEVGVGQDTTQYF	TGCGCCAGCAGTGAAGTCGGCGTCGGCCAGGATACGACCCAGTACTTC
TRBD1	TRBJ1-2	TRBV20-1	many	CSAREGEGAEGYTF	TGCAGTGCTAGAGAGGGGGAGGGGGCGGAAGGCTACACCTTC
NA	TRBJ1-2	TRBV12-3/TRBV12-4	few	CASSSGGLYGYTF	TGTGCCAGCAGTTCAGGAGGCCTCTATGGCTACACCTTC
TRBD2	TRBJ2-1	TRBV7-9	many	CASSLGGGRAGNEQFF	TGTGCCAGCAGCTTAGGAGGCGGGAGGGCCGGTAATGAGCAGTTCTTC
TRBD1	TRBJ1-6	TRBV6-6	NA	CASSYGGQGNSPLHF	TGTGCCAGCAGTTACGGGGGACAGGGTAATTCACCCCTCCACTTT
TRBD2	TRBJ2-5	TRBV20-1	medium-sized	CSARGLAGPIGAQYF	TGCAGTGCTAGAGGGCTAGCGGGGCCCATCGGGGCCCAGTACTTC
NA	TRBJ2-3	TRBV5-8	NA	CASSWGLTGFYMDTQYF	TGTGCCAGCAGCTGGGGCCTGACGGGATTTTATATGGATACGCAGTATTTT
TRBD1	TRBJ1-2	TRBV7-2	once	CASSLGTGFGYTF	TGTGCCAGCAGCTTAGGGACAGGGTTTGGCTACACCTTC
NA	TRBJ2-2	TRBV7-2	many	CASSFPEDSNTGELFF	TGTGCCAGCAGCTTTCCCGAGGACTCGAACACCGGGGAGCTGTTTTTT
NA	TRBJ1-2	TRBV14	NA	CASSQRDRLQGYTF	TGTGCCAGCAGCCAAAGGGATAGACTACAAGGCTACACCTTC
TRBD1	TRBJ1-4	TRBV27	many	CASRPTGAGGEKLFF	TGTGCCAGCAGGCCGACAGGGGCGGGGGGTGAAAAACTGTTTTTT
NA	TRBJ2-7	TRBV7-6	many	CASSLATRQTAYEQYF	TGTGCCAGCAGCTTAGCCACCCGGCAGACAGCCTACGAGCAGTACTTC